This TCR beta chain appears in the sequencing data of a study of cytomegalovirus exposure and HLA in healthy donors. Study-level points and caveats: When presence/absence was analysed, sequencing depth was taken to be roughly uniform across donors. The study dropped some indistinguishable V segments, TRBV6-2 and TRBV6-3 among them. Evidence from a later analysis indicated that most CMV-associated TCR beta chains looked HLA-restricted.

A remark on this clone: Its cognate antigen is unknown.

A multiplex PCR was run with 60 Vbeta primers and 13 Jbeta primers. This table comes from immunoSEQ multiplex PCR, and its TCRdb copy is limited to in-frame clones, with some not included. Of under 130,000 clones in the sample, approximately 66% are singletons; the top ten hold around 3.5%. Although they were nominally healthy when sampled, donors likely had unrecorded immune exposures. J gave up 1 base and V 7 bases, and 6 bases lay outside the gene matches. CDR3 length equals 14 residues. Germline CDR1 MDHEN, CDR2 SYDVKM. The V and J genes are TRBV28 and TRBJ1-1, with 7 bases matching TRBD1. Material for sequencing was PBMCs. The sequence came from a woman between 45 and 65 years old in good health and CMV-seronegative. The CDR3 region is CASIAGTANTEAFF. CDR3 DNA sequence: TGTGCCAGCATCGCCGGGACAGCGAACACTGAAGCTTTCTTT. Variable domain in full (rest from reference TRBV28 and TRBJ1-1): DVKVTQSSRYLVKRTGEKVFLECVQDMDHENMFWYRQDPGLGLRLIYFSYDVKMKEKGDIPEGYSVSREKKERFSLILESASTNQTSMYLCASIAGTANTEAFFGQGTRLTVV.